This is a list of T cell receptor beta chains from one sample in a study of blood T cell repertoires in COVID-19. Here immunoSEQ multiplex PCR was the method, and the copy in TCRdb shows in-frame clones only, minus some. Among tens of thousands of clones listed, around 92% were seen once. Sequenced: peripheral blood. The source is a man aged 45-65 years with COVID-19, enrolled during active disease. Each CDR3 is given with its conserved first and last residue. Each record gives: J gene, V gene, CDR3 protein.

>TRBJ1-5|TRBV21-1
CASSKEDRQLYNQPQHF
>TRBJ1-2|TRBV5-4
CASSAPGDRGRDSGYTF
>TRBJ2-1|TRBV24-1
CATSDKRGALAGPSSYNEQFF
>TRBJ2-3|TRBV7-3
CASSPKGLAGGGDTQYF
>TRBJ2-3|TRBV19
CASGPGRGFTDTQYF
>TRBJ1-2|TRBV19
CASSLASGGVGRDGYTF
>TRBJ1-4|TRBV18
CASSPNAQGSGEKLFF
>TRBJ1-1|TRBV3-1/TRBV3-2
CASSHSGQGTTEAFF
>TRBJ2-6|TRBV28
CASSLWTGPGANVLTF
>TRBJ2-6|TRBV27
CASSYLIPGLTSGANVLTF
>TRBJ2-1|TRBV6-5
CASSRGQETYNEQFF
>TRBJ1-2|TRBV11-2
CASSSQQGSYGYTF
>TRBJ1-1|TRBV6-5
CASSYSQLPNTEAFF
>TRBJ1-6|TRBV5-1
CASSFGTGELNSPLHF
>TRBJ1-1|TRBV19
CASSIKSNTEAFF
>TRBJ2-1|TRBV5-1
CASSLSLAGVYNEQFF
>TRBJ1-4|TRBV11-3
CASSYPGEKLFF
>TRBJ1-2|TRBV5-1
CASSKWTGTDYGYTF
>TRBJ2-3|TRBV11-2
CASSLGTGTTSTDTQYF
>TRBJ2-7|TRBV5-6
CASSFPIGQGDEQYF
>TRBJ1-5|TRBV29-1
CSVERTGRVPGQPQHF
>TRBJ2-7|TRBV9
CASSVDGTGGSYEQYF
>TRBJ2-7|TRBV30
CAWSAGQGLRDEQYF
>TRBJ2-1|TRBV29-1
CSVEKTGYGQFF
>TRBJ2-2|TRBV14
CASSSVGVEKNTGELFF
>TRBJ1-1|TRBV5-1
CASNRVTGLNTEAFF
>TRBJ1-2|TRBV6-5
CASSPEQGPYGYTF
>TRBJ1-2|TRBV24-1
CATSDSRVSYGYTF
>TRBJ1-1|TRBV5-5
CASSPPGPHGRGNTEAFF
>TRBJ2-1|TRBV10-1
CASSEGGGDNEQFF
>TRBJ1-3|TRBV5-1
CASSKDRGNTIYF
>TRBJ1-6|TRBV4-2
CASSQLDRKNSPLHF
>TRBJ1-1|TRBV3-1/TRBV3-2
CASSLRQHNTEAFF
>TRBJ1-6|TRBV30
CAWRGESSYNSPLHF
>TRBJ2-6|TRBV11-3
CASSSRQASGANVLTF
>TRBJ2-2|TRBV5-1
CASSLRLAPSTGELFF
>TRBJ1-1|TRBV7-9
CASSIQTTGGTEAFF
>TRBJ1-3|TRBV29-1
CSVLLAGNTIYF
>TRBJ2-5|TRBV3-1/TRBV3-2
CASSTQGRTSQETQYF
>TRBJ2-3|TRBV9
CASSVGIDTQYF
>TRBJ1-2|TRBV7-8
CASSLGQGNYGYTF
>TRBJ1-2|TRBV27
CASNFPQFPYGYTF
>TRBJ1-2|TRBV5-8
CASSRDRNYGYTF
>TRBJ1-2|TRBV5-8
CASSPDRGSYGYTF
>TRBJ2-2|TRBV14
CASSPWPTGELFF
>TRBJ2-3|TRBV21-1
CASSSRGYTQYF
>TRBJ1-1|TRBV7-2
CASSLGYRVVDTEAFF
>TRBJ1-5|TRBV6-1
CASSEAHNVFFQGSNQPQHF
>TRBJ2-3|TRBV19
CASSRPQTSGVPDTQYF
>TRBJ2-7|TRBV7-8
CASSLAMGSSYEQYF